The count of the clone carrying this T cell receptor (beta chain) is one. These data come from a study of T cell responses to AZD1222 COVID-19 vaccine. From germline, CDR1 is MDHEN and CDR2 SYDVKM. The CDR3 is made up of 15 amino acids. V was clipped by 2 bases and J by 8 bases, with 15 bases between them. Assay used: immunoSEQ multiplex PCR; TCRdb lists only in-frame clones, some missing. The data show 85,000 to 100,000 clones, approximately 91% seen once. This sequence was found in an adult who received the AZD1222 COVID-19 vaccine. The sample here was peripheral blood, taken 28 days after the second AZD1222 dose. V and J are TRBV28 and TRBJ1-4; D uncertain. The CDR3 loop is CASSLGASGGEKLFF. Written as DNA, the CDR3 is TGTGCCAGCAGTTTAGGAGCGTCCGGAGGAGAAAAACTGTTTTTT.